This entry lists 11 T cell receptor beta chains sequenced from one sample in a study of T cells after yellow fever vaccination. TCRdb re-derived calls from the 5' RACE reads in MiXCR, one entry per CDR3 protein. The sample contains around 180,000 distinct CDR3 sequences, about 6% of which appear only once. The starting material was CD4+ T cells sorted from PBMCs, obtained on the day of the first yellow fever vaccination. Source of these receptors: a man younger than 35 who received the YFV17D yellow fever vaccine.

The genes are TRBV7-8 and TRBJ1-4; no clear D gene. V was shortened by 5 bases and J by 7 bases, with 17 bases between the two germline ends. This CDR3 region has 15 residues. Germline V gene sequence: CDR1 SGHVS, CDR2 FQNEAQ. CDR3 nucleotides: TGTGCCAGCAGCCTAGGTGGGCGCGGCGCTGAAAAACTGTTTTTT. Its protein product is CASSLGGRGAEKLFF.

The chain is built from TRBV12-3 or TRBV12-4 and TRBJ2-3; 10 bases are a match to TRBD2. Unmatched junction bases numbered 6, after V lost 5 bases and J lost 1 base. The CDR3 runs 16 residues. The CDR3 region is CASSRITSGGTDTQYF. CDR3 DNA: TGTGCCAGCAGTCGCATTACTAGCGGGGGCACAGATACGCAGTATTTT.

This clonotype was detected ten times or more. J is TRBJ2-2 and V is TRBV4-1; no clear D gene. This CDR3 contains 16 residues. V lost 1 base and J 4 bases, leaving 13 bases between the germline ends. CDR1 and CDR2 (germline): MGHRA, YSYEKL. CDR3 in DNA: TGCGCCAGCAGCCAAGCCAACTTAGTCTCCACCGGGGAGCTGTTTTTT. Protein product: CASSQANLVSTGELFF.

CDR3 DNA sequence: TGCAGCGTTGAGAGACAGAGCACAGATACGCAGTATTTT. Its translation: CSVERQSTDTQYF. The J gene is TRBJ2-3, the V gene TRBV29-1; TRBD1 is a possible D gene (5 bases). Germline loops: CDR1 SQVTM, CDR2 ANQGSEA. Trimming left V 3 bases short and J 0 bases short, with 7 bases between. The CDR3 has 13 amino acids.

The chain is built from TRBV5-4 and TRBJ2-3; TRBD2 might be the D (6 bases). Trimming shortened V by 10 bases and J by 3 bases, and 12 bases separated the two germline ends. There are 12 residues in the CDR3. The germline V gene encodes CDR1 SGHNT and CDR2 YYREEE (reference sequence). This CDR3 reads CAGGGRTDTQYF. Here the CDR3 DNA reads TGTGCCGGGGGAGGACGGACAGATACGCAGTATTTT.

This clonotype has just a few counts. V and J are TRBV12-3 or TRBV12-4 and TRBJ2-7; D is perhaps TRBD1 or TRBD2 (5 bases each). V lost 3 bases and J 2 bases, leaving 14 bases between the germline ends. The CDR3 extends over 15 amino acids. Written as DNA, the CDR3 is TGTGCCAGCAGTTTGGGACCGGGTATGACCTACGAGCAGTACTTC. Protein: CASSLGPGMTYEQYF.

This clonotype occurred many times. As DNA, the CDR3 is TGCAGTGCTTATAAACCGGACAGGTGGGCCAATGAGCAGTTCTTC. Translating it yields CSAYKPDRWANEQFF. V usage is TRBV20-1 and J usage is TRBJ2-1; 7 nucleotides align to TRBD1. Germline-derived CDR1 and CDR2 are DFQATT and SNEGSKA (reference sequence). Trimming at V came to 5 bases and at J to 6 bases, leaving 13 bases not matched to a gene. CDR3 length: 15 amino acids.

At least ten counts were recorded for this clonotype. The genes are TRBV7-3 and TRBJ2-3, with D possibly matching TRBD1 (5 bases). Looked up from germline, CDR1 is SGHTA and CDR2 is FQGTGA. There are 13 residues in the CDR3. The V and J ends lost 5 bases and 5 bases respectively, with 11 bases between them. The CDR3 here is CASSDNTGDTQYF. CDR3 in DNA: TGTGCCAGCAGCGACAACACAGGAGATACGCAGTATTTT.

This clonotype showed up many times. The chain is built from TRBV11-2 and TRBJ2-7, with D perhaps TRBD1 (6 bases). With 0 bases removed from V and 4 bases from J, the gap between germline ends came to 10 bases. CDR1 and CDR2 (germline): SGHAT, FQNNGV. The length of the CDR3 is 14 residues. For the CDR3, the DNA is TGTGCCAGCAGCTTAGAAGGGGGACGATACGAGCAGTACTTC. Translated, it gives CASSLEGGRYEQYF.

The V call is TRBV6-5, the J call TRBJ2-7, with D uncertain. CDR1 MNHEY and CDR2 SVGAGI come from the germline V gene. This CDR3 is built from 15 residues. The ends were cut back, 0 bases at V and 0 bases at J, with 9 bases in the middle. CDR3 DNA sequence: TGTGCCAGCAGTTACTCGTACTCTGCCTCCTACGAGCAGTACTTC. This encodes CASSYSYSASYEQYF.

Remarks on this clonotype: A much more abundant neighbour one base away suggests this may be a read error. The rearrangement uses TRBV18 and TRBJ2-2; unclear D gene. The V gene's germline CDR1 is KGHSH and CDR2 LQKENI. The CDR3 contains 13 residues. In DNA form, the CDR3 reads TGTACCAGCTCACCGCGAGGCACCGGGGAGCTGTTTTTT. Protein sequence: CTSSPRGTGELFF.